Following are 10 T cell receptor beta chains from one sample sequenced in a study of regulatory T cells in long-lasting Graves disease. Described time point: newly diagnosed GD, antithyroid drugs for less than 3 months. Making the TCR library involved RNA that had been extracted from PBMCs. According to the study, TCR beta libraries were built with iRepertoire HTBI primers and CDR3-region Arm-PCR. A single record per CDR3 protein comes from TCRdb applying MiXCR to the multiplex PCR reads. The sample lists hundreds of thousands of distinct CDR3 sequences; about 16% were seen once. Separately, the same data were catalogued under a study of T cells in Graves' hyperthyroidism and ophthalmopathy.

Sample: peripheral blood mononuclear cells (PBMCs), taken at new diagnosis, from a patient treated with antithyroid drugs. Receptors were obtained from a woman in her forties or fifties with Graves disease.

To note about this clonotype: A much larger clone lies a single base off, so this may be a read error. V is TRBV12-3 or TRBV12-4 and J is TRBJ1-1; 7 nucleotides line up with TRBD1. Germline trimming cut 5 bases from V and 3 bases from J; bases unmatched to any gene: 3. The CDR3 runs 13 residues. CDR3 sequence: CASSRRGYTEAFF. In nucleotides, the CDR3 is TGTGCCAGCAGTCGCAGGGGGTACACTGAAGCTTTCTTT.

This clonotype came up many times. One end of the junction is discordant with germline, which a read error may explain. The chain uses TRBV2 and TRBJ2-3, with D maybe TRBD2 (5 bases). Germline values: CDR1 SNHLY, CDR2 FYNNEI. This CDR3 has 15 amino acids. The CDR3 coding sequence is TGTGCCAGCAGTGAGCTTAGCGCGGGCACAGATGCGCAGTATTTT. This sequence encodes CASSELSAGTDAQYF.

The chain employs TRBV19 and TRBJ2-2; 7 bases are shared with TRBD1. V trimming: 5 bases; J trimming: 3 bases; junction bases outside the gene matches: 12. From germline, CDR1 is LNHDA and CDR2 SQIVND (reference sequence). The CDR3 has 17 amino acids. CDR3 DNA: TGTGCCAGTAGTCCGGAGACAGGGTTTGGGGACACCGGGGAGCTGTTTTTT. It encodes CASSPETGFGDTGELFF. Complete variable domain (other parts from reference TRBV19 and TRBJ2-2): DGGITQSPKYLFRKEGQNVTLSCEQNLNHDAMYWYRQDPGQGLRLIYYSQIVNDFQKGDIAEGYSVSREKKESFPLTVTSAQKNPTAFYLCASSPETGFGDTGELFFGEGSRLTVL.

There are many counts of this clonotype. The chain employs TRBV20-1 and TRBJ1-3, with TRBD1 identical over 8 bases. CDR1 is DFQATT and CDR2 is SNEGSKA in the germline V gene (reference sequence). Trimming cost V 3 bases and J 4 bases; bases outside gene matches: 5. This CDR3 region has 14 residues. DNA of the CDR3: TGCAGTGCTAGGGACAGGGTGTTAGGAAACACCATATATTTT. Amino acid sequence: CSARDRVLGNTIYF.

This clonotype was seen only a few times. The chain combines TRBV18 with TRBJ2-1; tentatively, D is TRBD1 or TRBD2 (7 bases each). V was shortened by 3 bases and J by 6 bases, with 21 bases between the two germline ends. The germline gives CDR1 KGHSH, CDR2 LQKENI. The CDR3 covers 17 residues. The CDR3 sequence is CASSPKRGGGHPNEQFF. In DNA form, the CDR3 reads TGTGCCAGCTCACCTAAGCGGGGAGGGGGCCACCCCAATGAGCAGTTCTTC.

This clonotype showed up many times. The rearrangement joins TRBV24-1 to TRBJ2-1, with 10 bases that match TRBD1. Trimming took 1 base from V and 6 from J; bases not matched to a gene: 2. The CDR3 has 15 amino acids. CDR1 is KGHDR, CDR2 SFDVKD, per germline. This CDR3 reads CATSDLWDRGNEQFF. The DNA for the CDR3 is TGTGCCACCAGTGATTTATGGGACAGGGGCAATGAGCAGTTCTTC.

V is TRBV19 and J is TRBJ1-5; 10 bases match TRBD1. This CDR3 contains 14 residues. The V and J ends lost 5 bases and 7 bases, in that order; junction bases with no gene match: 5. Germline loops: CDR1 LNHDA, CDR2 SQIVND (reference sequence). The CDR3 DNA follows: TGTGCCAGTAGTTGGACAGGGGGTGAGCAGCCCCAGCATTTT. This encodes CASSWTGGEQPQHF.

This clonotype was recorded at least ten times. V and J are TRBV13 and TRBJ1-6, with TRBD1 matching over 8 bases. Germline V lookup: CDR1 PRHDT, CDR2 FYEKMQ (reference sequence). The length of the CDR3 is 15 residues. With V trimmed by 4 bases and J by 8 bases, 7 bases remained unmatched. CDR3 DNA: TGTGCCAGCAGCTCGACAGGGGCAAGGGATTCACCCCTCCACTTT. It codes for CASSSTGARDSPLHF.

The chain uses TRBV5-1 and TRBJ1-6; possibly TRBD1 for D (6 bases). The CDR3 covers 14 residues. CDR1 is SGHRS, CDR2 YFSETQ, per germline. Trimming took off 1 base at V and 7 bases at J, with 9 bases between the two ends. The CDR3 DNA is TGCGCCAGCAGCTTGAGACAGGCGAATTCACCCCTCCACTTT. Translating it yields CASSLRQANSPLHF. The full variable domain, in which reference TRBV5-1 and TRBJ1-6 provide the parts outside the CDR3, is KAGVTQTPRYLIKTRGQQVTLSCSPISGHRSVSWYQQTPGQGLQFLFEYFSETQRNKGNFPGRFSGRQFSNSRSEMNVSTLELGDSALYLCASSLRQANSPLHFGNGTRLTVT.

J is TRBJ2-6 and V is TRBV28; D is unclear. Trimming cost V 5 bases and J 0 bases, with 11 bases left between them. CDR1 and CDR2 (germline): MDHEN, SYDVKM. The CDR3 is made up of 16 amino acids. DNA for the CDR3: TGTGCCAGCAGTGTCCCACATTTCTCTGGGGCCAACGTCCTGACTTTC. Its translation is CASSVPHFSGANVLTF.